This T cell receptor (beta chain) was documented in a study of beta chain features in type 1 diabetes. The study, taken as a whole, reports: Compared with healthy donors, patients appeared to share more similar naive, central memory and regulatory TCRB repertoires.

Of the isolated RNA, all was reverse transcribed, and so the sequenced material was expressed TCRB transcripts. Generated by immunoSEQ multiplex PCR, the TCRdb table keeps only in-frame clones and is missing some. The data show around 400,000 clones, with around 16% seen just once and 0.019% held by the top ten. Turning to this clone: Its antigen remains unidentified.

Germline V gene data show CDR1 as GTSNPN and CDR2 as SVGIG (reference sequence). V shed 2 bases, J shed 5 bases, and the junction held 4 bases outside the gene matches. The CDR3 is made up of 13 amino acids. Input material: naive CD4+ T cells from blood. This TCR was sampled from a woman between 18 and 29 years old in good health. The chain is built from TRBV30 and TRBJ1-1, with 8 bases lining up with TRBD1. CDR3 bases: TGTGCCTGGAGTCATACAGGGGGAACTGAAGCTTTCTTT. Protein sequence: CAWSHTGGTEAFF.